What follows are 20 T cell receptor beta chains derived from one specimen sequenced in a study of T cell changes during pregnancy in multiple sclerosis. The repertoire was sequenced with immunoSEQ multiplex PCR; TCRdb's copy has only in-frame clones and lacks some. The table includes more than 65,000 clones, roughly 90% detected once. The source was peripheral blood, collected in the first trimester of pregnancy. Source of these receptors: a female donor with multiple sclerosis, enrolled in a pregnancy study.

The V call is TRBV19, the J call TRBJ1-5; possibly TRBD1 for D (6 bases). The CDR3 loop spans 15 amino acids. CDR1 is LNHDA and CDR2 is SQIVND in the germline V gene (reference sequence). V was cut by 0 bases and J by 6 bases, with 12 bases left in between. The CDR3 region has the DNA TGTGCCAGTAGTATAGAAACAGGGAGAGGTCAGCCCCAGCATTTT. It codes for CASSIETGRGQPQHF.

The V call is TRBV29-1, the J call TRBJ2-3, with 7 bases identical to TRBD1. J gave up 6 bases and V 6 bases, and 3 bases lay outside the gene matches. The CDR3 is made up of 11 amino acids. Germline assignment: CDR1 SQVTM and CDR2 ANQGSEA. The CDR3 protein is CSVTGLDTQYF. DNA for the CDR3: TGCAGCGTGACAGGGCTTGATACGCAGTATTTT.

This clone was picked up one time. The chain combines TRBV7-2 with TRBJ1-1, with D possibly matching TRBD1 (5 bases). The CDR3 length is 16 residues. From germline, CDR1 is SGHTA and CDR2 FQGNSA. Trimming took off 5 bases at V and 5 bases at J, with 21 bases between the two ends. The CDR3 loop reads CASSPRVRGGGTEAFF. The DNA of the CDR3 is TGTGCCAGCAGCCCCCGAGTCCGGGGGGGAGGTACTGAAGCTTTCTTT. The whole variable domain, remainder taken from reference TRBV7-2 and TRBJ1-1, is GAGVSQSPSNKVTEKGKDVELRCDPISGHTALYWYRQSLGQGLEFLIYFQGNSAPDKSGLPSDRFSAERTGGSVSTLTIQRTQQEDSAVYLCASSPRVRGGGTEAFFGQGTRLTVV.

V usage is TRBV9 and J usage is TRBJ2-3; 8 nucleotides align to TRBD2. This CDR3 spans 16 amino acids. J gave up 0 bases and V 0 bases, and 3 bases lay outside the gene matches. Germline V lookup: CDR1 SGDLS, CDR2 YYNGEE. The CDR3 DNA is TGTGCCAGCAGCGTAGAGAGCGGGGGAAGCACAGATACGCAGTATTTT. It yields the protein CASSVESGGSTDTQYF.

The chain links TRBV18 to TRBJ2-5; D is ambiguous. The CDR3 has 13 amino acids. Germline assignment: CDR1 KGHSH and CDR2 LQKENI. V lost 1 base to trimming and J lost 3 bases, with 6 bases between them. The CDR3 is CASSPRLEETQYF. As DNA, the CDR3 is TGTGCCAGCTCACCACGACTGGAAGAGACCCAGTACTTC.

Only a few counts were recorded for this clone. The J gene is TRBJ2-7, the V gene TRBV5-1; D might be TRBD1 (6 bases). Germline V gene lookup returns CDR1 SGHRS and CDR2 YFSETQ. V shed 7 bases and J shed 2 bases, with 16 bases lying between them. The CDR3 loop spans 14 amino acids. CDR3 DNA: TGCGCCAGCGGCGACCGACAGGACCCCTACGAGCAGTACTTC. This gives the protein CASGDRQDPYEQYF.

The rearrangement links TRBV28 to TRBJ2-7; D is possibly TRBD2 (6 bases). Germline values: CDR1 MDHEN, CDR2 SYDVKM. V was pared by 6 bases and J by 5 bases, with 17 bases between. This CDR3 is built from 14 residues. Written as DNA, the CDR3 is TGTGCCAGCAGCCCTGGGGGGACTTCCCACGAGCAGTACTTC. Encoded protein: CASSPGGTSHEQYF. The complete variable domain, with remaining parts taken from reference TRBV28 and TRBJ2-7, reads DVKVTQSSRYLVKRTGEKVFLECVQDMDHENMFWYRQDPGLGLRLIYFSYDVKMKEKGDIPEGYSVSREKKERFSLILESASTNQTSMYLCASSPGGTSHEQYFGPGTRLTVT.

The V gene is TRBV7-2, the J gene TRBJ2-5; TRBD2 matches at 9 bases. Germline CDR1 is SGHTA and CDR2 is FQGNSA. The CDR3 is made up of 17 amino acids. V gave up 1 base and J gave up 5 bases; unmatched junction bases: 11. For the CDR3, the DNA is TGTGCCAGCAGCTTAGACGTGGGGCTAGCGGGAATTGAGACCCAGTACTTC. It codes for CASSLDVGLAGIETQYF. Using reference TRBV7-2 and TRBJ2-5 for the parts outside the CDR3, the full variable domain is GAGVSQSPSNKVTEKGKDVELRCDPISGHTALYWYRQSLGQGLEFLIYFQGNSAPDKSGLPSDRFSAERTGGSVSTLTIQRTQQEDSAVYLCASSLDVGLAGIETQYFGPGTRLLVL.

This rearrangement joins TRBV9 to TRBJ2-5; 13 bases are a match to TRBD2. Germline V CDR1 and CDR2: SGDLS, YYNGEE. V was clipped by 3 bases and J by 4 bases; unmatched bases: 3. This CDR3 has 15 residues. Here the CDR3 DNA reads TGTGCCAGCAGCGATGGACTAGCGGGAGCAGAGACCCAGTACTTC. Translated: CASSDGLAGAETQYF.

The CDR3, as DNA: TGTGCCTGGAGTAACGGGGGCCCTGGGGGGGCCCAGTACTTC. Its protein is CAWSNGGPGGAQYF. The rearrangement links TRBV30 to TRBJ2-5, with D perhaps TRBD2 (7 bases). V was clipped by 2 bases and J by 9 bases, with 19 bases between them. The CDR3 is 14 amino acids. Germline CDR1 is GTSNPN and CDR2 is SVGIG (reference sequence).

In its sample, this clone was seen once. V gene TRBV6-6 combines with J gene TRBJ1-4; D ambiguous. This CDR3 contains 13 residues. V shed 9 bases and J shed 0 bases, with 8 bases lying between them. Germline V lookup: CDR1 MNHNY, CDR2 SVGAGI (reference sequence). Written as DNA, the CDR3 is TGTGCCAGAACAAGAACAACTAATGAAAAACTGTTTTTT. Protein sequence: CARTRTTNEKLFF.

This chain connects TRBV4-1 to TRBJ1-1; D is perhaps TRBD1 (6 bases). The CDR3 covers 16 residues. V was pared by 6 bases and J by 0 bases, with 17 bases between. Germline CDR1 and CDR2: MGHRA and YSYEKL. The CDR3 reads CASRPTGTRMNTEAFF. CDR3 bases: TGCGCCAGCAGACCCACAGGGACCAGGATGAACACTGAAGCTTTCTTT.

The rearrangement links TRBV7-9 to TRBJ2-3; D is perhaps TRBD2 (5 bases). Germline V gene lookup returns CDR1 SEHNR and CDR2 FQNEAQ (reference sequence). Trimming pared 3 bases from V and 4 bases from J, leaving 14 bases between. The CDR3 runs to 15 residues. CDR3 amino acids: CASSFAGEAADTQYF. Here the CDR3 DNA reads TGTGCCAGCAGCTTTGCGGGTGAAGCAGCAGATACGCAGTATTTT.

This chain connects TRBV5-1 to TRBJ2-5, with 10 positions matching TRBD2. With V trimmed by 4 bases and J by 5 bases, 5 bases remained unmatched. This CDR3 comprises 14 residues. CDR1 is SGHRS and CDR2 is YFSETQ in the germline V gene. Written as DNA, the CDR3 is TGCGCCAGCAGCCTAGCGGGGGAGAGGGAGACCCAGTACTTC. Translation gives CASSLAGERETQYF.

The CDR3 DNA is TGTGCCAGCAGTGAAACCCAGGGGGATAGCTCCTACGAGCAGTACTTC. It yields the protein CASSETQGDSSYEQYF. This chain joins TRBV6-1 and TRBJ2-7; TRBD1 matches at 7 bases. Trimming took 2 bases from V and 0 from J; bases not matched to a gene: 7. Germline V gene sequence: CDR1 MNHNS, CDR2 SASEGT. The CDR3 runs 16 residues.

This clone was seen just once. This chain links TRBV6-1 with TRBJ1-2; TRBD1 is a possible D gene (5 bases). Germline CDR1 reads MNHNS; CDR2 reads SASEGT. This CDR3 has 13 residues. V lost 3 bases to trimming and J lost 7 bases, with 12 bases between them. The CDR3 nucleotides are TGTGCCAGCAGTGAGTTAAGGGGTTTTGGCTACACCTTC. This translates into CASSELRGFGYTF.

This chain joins TRBV18 and TRBJ2-7, with TRBD1 matching 8 bases. J lost 0 bases, V lost 8 bases, and 6 bases had no gene match. The germline CDR1 and CDR2 sequences are KGHSH and LQKENI. The CDR3 runs to 14 residues. DNA of the CDR3: TGTGCCAGCCGGCGGACAGGGTCCTCCTACGAGCAGTACTTC. This codes for CASRRTGSSYEQYF. The complete variable domain, with remaining parts taken from reference TRBV18 and TRBJ2-7, reads NAGVMQNPRHLVRRRGQEARLRCSPMKGHSHVYWYRQLPEEGLKFMVYLQKENIIDESGMPKERFSAEFPKEGPSILRIQQVVRGDSAAYFCASRRTGSSYEQYFGPGTRLTVT.

The chain couples TRBV9 to TRBJ1-2; D might be TRBD1 (6 bases). V lost 3 bases, J lost 7 bases, and 13 bases lay in between. Germline loops: CDR1 SGDLS, CDR2 YYNGEE. CDR3 size: 13 residues. The CDR3 nucleotides read TGTGCCAGCAGCGCTTCCGGGACAAGTGGCTACACCTTC. Translating gives CASSASGTSGYTF.

This clone was counted a single time. This sequence joins TRBV4-3 and TRBJ1-6, with D maybe TRBD1 (5 bases). Germline lookup yields CDR1 LGHNA and CDR2 YSLEER. Trimming left V 4 bases short and J 7 bases short, with 11 bases between. The CDR3 is made up of 14 amino acids. The CDR3 here is CASSLGGGNSPLHF. CDR3 nucleotides: TGCGCCAGCAGCCTGGGGGGGGGAAATTCACCCCTCCACTTT.

This clone has a handful of counts. The chain joins TRBV30 to TRBJ2-3; 11 bases are shared with TRBD2. Germline-derived CDR1 and CDR2 are GTSNPN and SVGIG (reference sequence). Losses at the gene ends were 2 bases for V and 2 bases for J; bases not matched to a gene: 9. This CDR3 spans 17 amino acids. As DNA, the CDR3 is TGTGCCTGGAGTCCCCCGGGACTAGCGGATATCACAGATACGCAGTATTTT. It specifies CAWSPPGLADITDTQYF.